This T cell receptor (beta chain) was recorded in a study of T cells of healthy individuals. TCRdb re-analysed the 5' RACE reads in MiXCR, keeping a single row per CDR3 protein. This sample yields 60,000 to 80,000 distinct CDR3 sequences, of which 16% are seen a single time; around 4.5% belongs to the top ten. This clonotype was detected only a few times. J gave up 5 bases and V 8 bases, and 15 bases lay outside the gene matches. CDR3 length: 16 residues. The rearrangement joins TRBV12-3 or TRBV12-4 to TRBJ2-1; 7 nucleotides line up with TRBD2. The source is a human donor in good health. The CDR3: CASGTPPGLLNNEQFF. In DNA, the CDR3 is TGTGCCAGCGGGACCCCCCCGGGACTACTTAACAATGAGCAGTTCTTC.